One and the same sample provided the 13 T cell receptor beta chains below, sequenced in a study of naive and memory T cell subsets. A UMI-containing oligonucleotide was joined by 3' ligation to the TCR cDNA template. Four PCR rounds used nested alpha and beta constant region primers plus the SP2 primer. TCRdb ran MiXCR on the 5' RACE reads and lists one entry per CDR3 protein. The table has approximately 32,000 distinct CDR3 sequences, roughly 17% seen once. These receptors were obtained from a female donor in good health.

This clonotype was picked up a small number of times. The V gene is TRBV27, the J gene TRBJ2-5; no clear D. Trimming stripped 5 bases from V and 5 bases from J, with 24 bases between. This CDR3 spans 17 amino acids. Germline CDR1 is MNHEY and CDR2 is SMNVEV (reference sequence). DNA of the CDR3: TGTGCCAGCAGTCCAATCGTCCGGGTAGGGTCTGGGGAGACCCAGTACTTC. Amino acid sequence: CASSPIVRVGSGETQYF.

This clonotype was seen repeatedly, ten times or more. V usage is TRBV29-1 and J usage is TRBJ2-7, with TRBD2 as a possible D gene (5 bases). CDR1 SQVTM and CDR2 ANQGSEA come from the germline V gene. There are 13 residues in the CDR3. V shed 4 bases and J shed 5 bases, with 15 bases lying between them. The chain's CDR3 is CSVAGGFGNEQYF. CDR3 nucleotide sequence: TGCAGCGTTGCAGGCGGGTTCGGGAACGAGCAGTACTTC.

This rearrangement joins TRBV6-5 to TRBJ1-5, with TRBD1 matching 9 bases. V lost 4 bases and J lost 4; bases outside the gene matches: 17. This CDR3 comprises 19 residues. Germline V gene data show CDR1 as MNHEY and CDR2 as SVGAGI. The CDR3 sequence is CASSSQVGGTGKRNQPQHF. The DNA for the CDR3 is TGTGCCAGCAGTTCCCAAGTGGGCGGGACAGGGAAGAGGAATCAGCCCCAGCATTTT.

There are a few counts of this clonotype. The chain combines TRBV11-2 with TRBJ2-5; 12 nucleotides line up with TRBD2. This CDR3 is built from 15 residues. Losses at the gene ends were 4 bases for V and 2 bases for J; bases not matched to a gene: 2. Germline values: CDR1 SGHAT, CDR2 FQNNGV. The CDR3 DNA reads TGTGCCAGCAGCTCAGGACTAGCGGGGCAAGAGACCCAGTACTTC. It encodes CASSSGLAGQETQYF. Based on the CDR3 plus reference TRBV11-2 and TRBJ2-5, the full variable domain is EAGVAQSPRYKIIEKRQSVAFWCNPISGHATLYWYQQILGQGPKLLIQFQNNGVVDDSQLPKDRFSAERLKGVDSTLKIQPAKLEDSAVYLCASSSGLAGQETQYFGPGTRLLVL.

This clonotype was found a few times. This sequence joins TRBV12-3 or TRBV12-4 and TRBJ1-1; D gene unclear. The CDR3 loop spans 13 amino acids. The V end lost 6 bases, the J end lost 1 base, and 9 bases lay between the germline ends. In nucleotides, the CDR3 is TGTGCCAGCAGCCCCTTCACGAACACTGAAGCTTTCTTT. It is translated as CASSPFTNTEAFF.

The rearrangement joins TRBV5-1 to TRBJ2-5; a possible D gene is TRBD1 (5 bases). V lost 0 bases, J lost 1 base, and 10 bases lay in between. The CDR3 is made up of 15 amino acids. The germline V gene has CDR1 SGHRS and CDR2 YFSETQ. Here the CDR3 reads CASSLGQPLQETQYF. In nucleotides, the CDR3 is TGCGCCAGCAGCTTGGGACAGCCCCTCCAAGAGACCCAGTACTTC. Based on the CDR3 plus reference TRBV5-1 and TRBJ2-5, the full variable domain is KAGVTQTPRYLIKTRGQQVTLSCSPISGHRSVSWYQQTPGQGLQFLFEYFSETQRNKGNFPGRFSGRQFSNSRSEMNVSTLELGDSALYLCASSLGQPLQETQYFGPGTRLLVL.

The rearrangement uses TRBV6-5 and TRBJ2-7; the match to TRBD1 covers 12 bases. Germline assignment: CDR1 MNHEY and CDR2 SVGAGI. This CDR3 contains 17 residues. With V trimmed by 1 base and J by 6 bases, 10 bases remained unmatched. CDR3 DNA: TGTGCCAGCAGTTACTTGCGGGACAGGGGGCGCGGAGGCGAGCAGTACTTC. This translates into CASSYLRDRGRGGEQYF.

In its sample, this clonotype was seen a few times. The rearrangement joins TRBV29-1 to TRBJ2-7; the D is unclear. The V gene's germline CDR1 is SQVTM and CDR2 ANQGSEA. Trimming took off 5 bases at V and 2 bases at J, with 10 bases between the two ends. The CDR3 extends over 12 amino acids. The CDR3 here is CSVRSSPYEQYF. In DNA, the CDR3 is TGCAGCGTTCGCAGTTCTCCCTACGAGCAGTACTTC.

This clonotype was recorded at least ten times. The rearrangement joins TRBV5-8 to TRBJ1-3; weak D call: TRBD1 (6 bases). Germline CDR1 reads SGHTS; CDR2 reads YDEGEE. This CDR3 contains 15 residues. Trimming took off 5 bases at V and 0 bases at J, with 12 bases between the two ends. CDR3 bases: TGTGCCAGCAGTCTTGACAGGTACTCTGGAAACACCATATATTTT. Translated: CASSLDRYSGNTIYF.

The chain carries TRBV9 and TRBJ2-6; D gene unclear. V was trimmed by 1 base and J by 0 bases, leaving 5 bases between them. The CDR3 has 15 amino acids. Looked up from germline, CDR1 is SGDLS and CDR2 is YYNGEE. CDR3 sequence: CASSVLGSGANVLTF. Written as DNA, the CDR3 is TGTGCCAGCAGCGTATTAGGCTCTGGGGCCAACGTCCTGACTTTC.

This clonotype has ten or more counts. The chain couples TRBV29-1 to TRBJ1-5; D gene unclear. The CDR3 has 14 residues. Germline V lookup: CDR1 SQVTM, CDR2 ANQGSEA. Deletions cut 2 bases from V and 2 bases from J, with 10 bases between. The chain's CDR3 is CSVEITGGNQPQHF. CDR3 nucleotide sequence: TGCAGCGTTGAAATCACCGGCGGCAATCAGCCCCAGCATTTT.

The chain has TRBV5-1 and TRBJ2-2; D gene ambiguous. Trimming removed 4 bases at V and 1 base at J, with 5 bases between. CDR1 and CDR2 (germline): SGHRS, YFSETQ. This CDR3 is 13 amino acids long. CDR3 in DNA: TGCGCCAGCAGCGCTAAGAACACCGGGGAGCTGTTTTTT. It specifies CASSAKNTGELFF.

This clonotype was counted ten times or more. V is TRBV29-1 and J is TRBJ2-2, with a tentative D call TRBD1 (6 bases). In germline, CDR1 is SQVTM, CDR2 ANQGSEA. The CDR3 has 14 amino acids. Trimming left V 5 bases short and J 2 bases short, with 12 bases between. CDR3 coding DNA: TGCAGCGTTAGGGACAACCGTAACACCGGGGAGCTGTTTTTT. This sequence encodes CSVRDNRNTGELFF.